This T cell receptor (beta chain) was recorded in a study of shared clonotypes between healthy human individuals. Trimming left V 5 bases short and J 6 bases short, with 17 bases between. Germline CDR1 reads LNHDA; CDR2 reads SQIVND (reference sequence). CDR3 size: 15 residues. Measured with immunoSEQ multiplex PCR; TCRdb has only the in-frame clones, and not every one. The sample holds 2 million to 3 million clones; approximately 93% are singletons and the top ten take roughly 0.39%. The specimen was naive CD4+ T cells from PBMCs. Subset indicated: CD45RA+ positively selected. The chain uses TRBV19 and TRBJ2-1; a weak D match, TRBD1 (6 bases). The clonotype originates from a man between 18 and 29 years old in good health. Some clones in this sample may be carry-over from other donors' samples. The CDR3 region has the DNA TGTGCCAGTAGTTCATTGGTGGGACATGTCAATGAGCAGTTCTTC. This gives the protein CASSSLVGHVNEQFF.